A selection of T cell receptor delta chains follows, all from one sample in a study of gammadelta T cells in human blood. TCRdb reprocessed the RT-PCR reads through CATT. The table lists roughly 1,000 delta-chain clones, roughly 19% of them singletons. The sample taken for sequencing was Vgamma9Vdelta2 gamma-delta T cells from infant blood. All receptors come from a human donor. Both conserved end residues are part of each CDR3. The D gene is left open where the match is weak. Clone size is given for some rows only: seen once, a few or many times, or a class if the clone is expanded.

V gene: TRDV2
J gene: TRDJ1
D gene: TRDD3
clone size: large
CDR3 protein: CACDLLGELPYTDKLIF

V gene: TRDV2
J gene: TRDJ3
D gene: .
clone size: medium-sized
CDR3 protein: CACDTVASWDTRQMFF

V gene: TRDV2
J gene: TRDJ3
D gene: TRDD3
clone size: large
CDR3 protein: CACDTVVGDTPSSWDTRQMFF

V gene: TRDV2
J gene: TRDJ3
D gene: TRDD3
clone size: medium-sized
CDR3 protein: CACDTGGYQAWDTRQMFF

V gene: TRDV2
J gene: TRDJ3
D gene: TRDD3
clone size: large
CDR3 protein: CACDSVLGDSSWDTRQMFF

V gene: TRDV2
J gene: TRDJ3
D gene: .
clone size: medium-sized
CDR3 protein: CACDTWDTRQMFF

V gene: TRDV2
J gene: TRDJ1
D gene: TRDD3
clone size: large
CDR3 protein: CACDTLGAAYTDKLIF

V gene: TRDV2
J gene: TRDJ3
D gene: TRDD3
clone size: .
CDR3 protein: CARDTLGDTSWDTRQMFF

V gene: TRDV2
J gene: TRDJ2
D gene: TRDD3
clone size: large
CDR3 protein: CACDVLGETLTAQLFF

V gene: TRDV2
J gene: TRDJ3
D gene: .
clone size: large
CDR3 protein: CACDTVIGGRSSWDTRQMFF

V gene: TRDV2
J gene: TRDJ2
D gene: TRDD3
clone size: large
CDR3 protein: CACDTLGDLTAQLFF

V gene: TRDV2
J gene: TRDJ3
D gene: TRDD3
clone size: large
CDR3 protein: CACDSLTGGPRRTRQMFF

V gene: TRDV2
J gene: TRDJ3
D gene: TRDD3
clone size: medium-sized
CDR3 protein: CACDTGWGTLSSSWDTRQMFF

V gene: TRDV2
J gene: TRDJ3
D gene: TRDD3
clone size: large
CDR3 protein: CACAALLGDTPSSWDTRQMFF

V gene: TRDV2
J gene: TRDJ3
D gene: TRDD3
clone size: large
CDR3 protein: CACDTLVLGDTRSWDTRQMFF

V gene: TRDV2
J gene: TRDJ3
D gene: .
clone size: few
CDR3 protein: CACDTVSGSSWDTRQMFF

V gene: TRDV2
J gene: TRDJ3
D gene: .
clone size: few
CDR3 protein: CACDTVAMGPWDTRQMFF

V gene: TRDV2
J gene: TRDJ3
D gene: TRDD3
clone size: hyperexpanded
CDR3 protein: CACDTVLGDTWDTRQMFF

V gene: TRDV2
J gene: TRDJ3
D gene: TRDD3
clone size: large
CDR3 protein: CACDMIGRDTLSWDTRQMFF

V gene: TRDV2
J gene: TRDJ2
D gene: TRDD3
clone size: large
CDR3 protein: CACDLLGGIGLTAQLFF

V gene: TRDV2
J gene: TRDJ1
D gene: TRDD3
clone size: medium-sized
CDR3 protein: CACDTRNGGIPFKKLIF

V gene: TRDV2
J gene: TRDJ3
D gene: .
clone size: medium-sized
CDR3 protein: CACDTLSSWDTRQMFF

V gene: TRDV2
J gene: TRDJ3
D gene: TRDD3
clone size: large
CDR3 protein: CACDSTGGPSSWDTRQMFF

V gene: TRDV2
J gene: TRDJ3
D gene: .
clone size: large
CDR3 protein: CACDTAWGSWDTRQMFF

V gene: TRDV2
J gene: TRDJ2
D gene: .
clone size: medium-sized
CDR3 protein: CACDTVGAKTAQLFF

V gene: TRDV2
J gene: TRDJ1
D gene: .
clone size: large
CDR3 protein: CACDTWGADKLIF

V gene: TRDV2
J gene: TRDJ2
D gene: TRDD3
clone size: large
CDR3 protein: CACDVLGDTAQLFF

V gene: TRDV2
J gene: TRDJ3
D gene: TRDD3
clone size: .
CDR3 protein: CASDTILGDSSWDTRQMFF

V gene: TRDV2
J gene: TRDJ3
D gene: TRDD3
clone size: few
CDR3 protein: CACDPLLGDTPRDTRQMFF

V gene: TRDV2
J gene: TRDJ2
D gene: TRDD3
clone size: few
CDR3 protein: CACDVWGIAQLFF

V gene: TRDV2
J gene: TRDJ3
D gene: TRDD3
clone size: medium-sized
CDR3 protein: CACDTGGFSSWDTRQMFF

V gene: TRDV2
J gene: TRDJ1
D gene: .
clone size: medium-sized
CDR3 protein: CACDRLLTVGTDKLIF

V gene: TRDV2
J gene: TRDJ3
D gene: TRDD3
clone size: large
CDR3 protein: CACDTTGGYRSSWDTRQMFF

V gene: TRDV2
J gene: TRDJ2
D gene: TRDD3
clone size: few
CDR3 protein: CACDLLGDALTAQLFF

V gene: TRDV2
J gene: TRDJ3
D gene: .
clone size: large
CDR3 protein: CACDTLPRGDPTSWDTRQMFF

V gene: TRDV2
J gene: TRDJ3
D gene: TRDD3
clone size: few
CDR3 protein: CACDPAGGYGWDTRQMFF

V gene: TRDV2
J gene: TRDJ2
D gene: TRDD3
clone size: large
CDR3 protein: CACDWGILTAQLFF